The 4 T cell receptor beta chains listed next were all sequenced from one sample in a study of tumor and adjacent non-tumor tissue in lung cancer. A modified ARM-PCR protocol with three rounds of nested PCR amplified TCRbeta. TCRdb processed the multiplex PCR reads anew with MiXCR; each CDR3 protein has one entry. The sample consists of tens of thousands of distinct CDR3 sequences, roughly two thirds of them appearing once. The template was RNA from unsorted bulk tissue. The material sequenced was lung tumor tissue. These receptors were obtained from a woman aged 40 to 50 with non-small cell lung cancer.

The chain has TRBV19 and TRBJ2-5, with 7 positions matching TRBD2. Germline V gene sequence: CDR1 LNHDA, CDR2 SQIVND (reference sequence). The CDR3 length is 16 residues. V trimming: 3 bases; J trimming: 4 bases; junction bases outside the gene matches: 11. This chain's CDR3 is CASSIGGTSLRETQYF. The CDR3 coding sequence is TGTGCCAGTAGTATCGGGGGGACGAGTCTTCGAGAGACCCAGTACTTC.

About this clonotype itself: Compared with germline, one end of the junction differs, possibly owing to a read error. The V and J genes are TRBV5-4 and TRBJ2-1, with 9 bases fitting TRBD1. From germline, CDR1 is SGHNT and CDR2 YYREEE (reference sequence). The CDR3 sequence is 14 residues long. The CDR3 region has the DNA TGTGCCAGCAACTCCGGGACAGGGATTGGTGAGCAGTTCTTT. Its translation: CASNSGTGIGEQFF.

On this clonotype: The junction does not match germline at one end; this may be a read error. The genes are TRBV11-1 and TRBJ2-1; weak D call: TRBD2 (5 bases). The CDR3 covers 17 residues. Germline V CDR1 and CDR2: SGHAT, FQDESV (reference sequence). The CDR3 reads CASRSVDWASSYIEQFF. The CDR3 DNA follows: TGTGCCAGCAGATCCGTGGACTGGGCAAGCTCCTACATTGAGCAGTTCTTC.

This clonotype turned up a few times. Sequence at one end of the junction differs from germline and may be a read error. The rearrangement links TRBV7-9 to TRBJ2-5, with TRBD2 as a possible D gene (5 bases). The CDR3 is made up of 16 amino acids. Germline values: CDR1 SEHNR, CDR2 FQNEAQ (reference sequence). CDR3 loop: CANSWTSGSDRETQYF. CDR3 sequence (DNA): TGTGCCAACAGCTGGACCTCGGGATCGGACCGAGAGACCCAGTACTTC.